This note documents a single T cell receptor (beta chain) sequence. Its antigen remains unidentified. This entry is derived from a study of CXCR3-negative and CXCR3-positive naive CD8 T cells. Points from the study as a whole: Cryopreserved PBMCs had partly decreased CXCR3 expression; fresh PBMCs were used in most assays. CXCR3-expressing naive cells carried TRB CDR3s more hydrophobic than those of CXCR3-negative naive cells.

This CDR3 contains 13 residues. Germline CDR1 is SGHTA and CDR2 is FQGTGA. In preparing the TRB cDNA libraries, 5' RACE with UMI labels was used. TCRdb re-analyzed the 5' RACE reads; it lists each CDR3 protein once, without DNA. The sample holds about 50,000 distinct CDR3 sequences. The receptor was isolated from a human donor in good health. Some clones in this sample may be carry-over from other donors' samples. The material sequenced was naive CXCR3- CD8+ T cells from blood. Subset specified: CD45RO-CCR7+CD27+CD95- naive CD8+ T cells lacking CXCR3 (TNR3-). V and J are TRBV7-3 and TRBJ2-7; there is no DNA to check the TCRdb D call of TRBD1. The CDR3 reads CASSPEQGHEQYF.